This TCR beta chain was recorded in a study of OX40 agonist ivuxolimab in advanced cancers. General study findings and limits: At 0.1 to 3.0 mg/kg, CD4+ and CD8+ blood T cells expanded clonally by week 6. In the 0.1-3.0 mg/kg groups, partial responders showed among the lowest expansion. Nonresponders, in some cases, also had low normalized T-cell clonal expansion.

This clone came up a few times. Its antigen is not identified. Using immunoSEQ multiplex PCR, the repertoire was profiled, and TCRdb retains in-frame clones only, with some absent. The profile shows tens of thousands of clones, roughly 84% of them singletons. The sample here was CD4+ or CD8+ T cells sorted from blood, taken in a trial of the OX40 agonist ivuxolimab. This TCR derives from an adult with an advanced solid tumor such as melanoma, head and neck, liver or kidney cancer.

The CDR3 DNA reads TGTGCCAGCAGCGTAGGGAGCGAATCTAGCGGCAAAAACATTCAGTACTTC. Residues: CASSVGSESSGKNIQYF. This chain uses TRBV9 with TRBJ2-4, with TRBD2 matching over 7 bases. V lost 0 bases, J lost 3 bases, and 9 bases stayed unmatched. The CDR3 is 17 amino acids. In germline, CDR1 is SGDLS, CDR2 YYNGEE.